This T cell receptor (beta chain) was obtained from a study of cytomegalovirus exposure and HLA in healthy donors. For the study at large: About 80 million unique TCRs from HLA-typed donors made up an early data release.

General study findings and limits: By a later analysis, the bulk of CMV-associated TCR beta chains appeared HLA-restricted.

The PCR employed 60 Vbeta primers together with 13 Jbeta primers. Clones were sequenced by immunoSEQ multiplex PCR, and TCRdb holds only the in-frame ones, with some missing. The table includes over 100,000 clones, 8.9% detected once. CDR1 MGHRA and CDR2 YSYEKL come from the germline V gene. The CDR3 covers 13 residues. Healthy people donating bone marrow made up the donors. On this clone itself: The antigen is unknown. One junction end disagrees with the germline gene, perhaps due to a read error.

Material for sequencing was PBMCs. J is TRBJ1-1 and V is TRBV4-1; D may be TRBD1 (6 bases). This TCR derives from a woman aged 40 to 50 in good health and CMV-seropositive. The CDR3 nucleotides read TGCGCCAGCAGCCTCTACCGGGACACCGAAGCTTTCTTT. It specifies CASSLYRDTEAFF.